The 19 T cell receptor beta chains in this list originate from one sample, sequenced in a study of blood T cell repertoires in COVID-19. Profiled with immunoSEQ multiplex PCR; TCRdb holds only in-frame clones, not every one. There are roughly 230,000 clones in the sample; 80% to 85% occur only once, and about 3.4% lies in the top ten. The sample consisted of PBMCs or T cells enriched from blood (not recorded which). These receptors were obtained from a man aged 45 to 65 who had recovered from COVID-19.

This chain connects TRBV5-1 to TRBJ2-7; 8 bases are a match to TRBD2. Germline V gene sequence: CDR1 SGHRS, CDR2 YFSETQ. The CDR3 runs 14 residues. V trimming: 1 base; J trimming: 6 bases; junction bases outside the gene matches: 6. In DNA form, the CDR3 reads TGCGCCAGCAGCTTGCGGGAGGGCCGGGGCGAGCAGTACTTC. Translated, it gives CASSLREGRGEQYF.

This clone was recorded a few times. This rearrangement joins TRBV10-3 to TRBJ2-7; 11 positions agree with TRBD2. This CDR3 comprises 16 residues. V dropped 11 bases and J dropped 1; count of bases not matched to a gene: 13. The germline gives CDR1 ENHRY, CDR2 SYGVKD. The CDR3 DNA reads TGTGCCTCTCAACAGGGAACTAGCGGGGGTTCCTACGAGCAGTACTTC. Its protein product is CASQQGTSGGSYEQYF.

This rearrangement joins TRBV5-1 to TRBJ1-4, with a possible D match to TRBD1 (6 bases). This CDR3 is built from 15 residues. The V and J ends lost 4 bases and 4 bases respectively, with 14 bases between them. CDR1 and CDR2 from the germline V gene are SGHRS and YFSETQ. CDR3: CASSQQGRGNEKLFF. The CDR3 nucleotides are TGCGCCAGCAGCCAGCAGGGGAGGGGTAATGAAAAACTGTTTTTT.

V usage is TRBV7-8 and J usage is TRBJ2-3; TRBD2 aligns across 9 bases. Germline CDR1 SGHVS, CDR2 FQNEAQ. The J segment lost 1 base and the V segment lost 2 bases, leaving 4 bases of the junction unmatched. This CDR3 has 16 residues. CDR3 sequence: CASSLLASGGTDTQYF. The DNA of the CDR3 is TGTGCCAGCAGCTTACTCGCTAGCGGGGGCACAGATACGCAGTATTTT.

The DNA for the CDR3 is TGTGCCTGCTCGCAACCGGAGCGGCTCTACGAGCAGTACTTC. Protein product: CACSQPERLYEQYF. This rearrangement joins TRBV30 to TRBJ2-7; D perhaps matches TRBD2 (5 bases). Germline lookup yields CDR1 GTSNPN and CDR2 SVGIG (reference sequence). This CDR3 is 14 amino acids long. V lost 6 bases and J lost 3, with 18 bases in between.

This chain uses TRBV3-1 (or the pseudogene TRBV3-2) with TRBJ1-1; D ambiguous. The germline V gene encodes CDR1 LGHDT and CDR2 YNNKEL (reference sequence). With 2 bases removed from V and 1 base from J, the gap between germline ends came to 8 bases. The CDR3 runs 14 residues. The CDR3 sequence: CASSQLVSNTEAFF. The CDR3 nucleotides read TGTGCCAGCAGCCAACTTGTATCGAACACTGAAGCTTTCTTT.

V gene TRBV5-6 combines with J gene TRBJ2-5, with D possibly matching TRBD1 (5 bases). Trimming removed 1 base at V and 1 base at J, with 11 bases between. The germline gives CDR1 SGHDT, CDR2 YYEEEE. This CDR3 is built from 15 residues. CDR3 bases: TGTGCCAGCAGCTTGCTGGGAAGGGGCCAAGAGACCCAGTACTTC. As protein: CASSLLGRGQETQYF.

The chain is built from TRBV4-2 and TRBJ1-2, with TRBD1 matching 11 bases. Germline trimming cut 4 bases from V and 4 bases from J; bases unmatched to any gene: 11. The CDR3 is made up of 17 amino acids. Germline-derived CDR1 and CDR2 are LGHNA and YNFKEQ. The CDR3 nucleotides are TGTGCCAGCAGCCTTGTGGACAGGGGGCTTTCTGGCTATGGCTACACCTTC. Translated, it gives CASSLVDRGLSGYGYTF.

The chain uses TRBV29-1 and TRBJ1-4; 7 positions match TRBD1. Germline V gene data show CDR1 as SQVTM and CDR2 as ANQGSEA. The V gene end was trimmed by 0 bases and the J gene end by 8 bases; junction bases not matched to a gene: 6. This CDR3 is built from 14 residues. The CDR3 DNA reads TGCAGCGTTGAAGAACCGACAGGGCGGGAAAAACTGTTTTTT. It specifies CSVEEPTGREKLFF.

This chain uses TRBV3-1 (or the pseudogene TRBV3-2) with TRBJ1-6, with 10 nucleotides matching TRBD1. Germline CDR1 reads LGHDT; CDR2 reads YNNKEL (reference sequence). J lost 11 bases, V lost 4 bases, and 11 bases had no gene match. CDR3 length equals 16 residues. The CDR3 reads CASSRIPGDRGTPLHF. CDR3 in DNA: TGTGCCAGCAGCCGAATCCCGGGGGACAGGGGCACACCCCTCCACTTT.

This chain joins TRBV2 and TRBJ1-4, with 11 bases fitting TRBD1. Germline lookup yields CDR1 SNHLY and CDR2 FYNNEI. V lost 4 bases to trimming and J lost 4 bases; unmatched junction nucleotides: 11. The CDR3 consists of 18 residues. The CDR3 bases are TGTGCCAGCAGTGGGGACAGGGGGACCTCTCTCGGTAATGAAAAACTGTTTTTT. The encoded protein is CASSGDRGTSLGNEKLFF.

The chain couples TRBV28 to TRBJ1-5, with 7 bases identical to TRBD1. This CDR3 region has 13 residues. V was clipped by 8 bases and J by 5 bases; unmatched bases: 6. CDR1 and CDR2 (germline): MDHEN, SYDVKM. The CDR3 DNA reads TGTGCCAGCGGTAAACAGGGGCATCAGCCCCAGCATTTT. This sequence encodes CASGKQGHQPQHF. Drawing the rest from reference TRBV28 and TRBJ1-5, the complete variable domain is DVKVTQSSRYLVKRTGEKVFLECVQDMDHENMFWYRQDPGLGLRLIYFSYDVKMKEKGDIPEGYSVSREKKERFSLILESASTNQTSMYLCASGKQGHQPQHFGDGTRLSIL.

The CDR3 nucleotides read TGTGCCAGCAGCTGGACAGGGGATGAAAAACTGTTTTTT. Residues: CASSWTGDEKLFF. The chain uses TRBV11-2 and TRBJ1-4; 9 bases agree with TRBD1. This CDR3 has 13 residues. Germline V CDR1 and CDR2: SGHAT, FQNNGV. V lost 4 bases and J lost 6; bases outside the gene matches: 0.

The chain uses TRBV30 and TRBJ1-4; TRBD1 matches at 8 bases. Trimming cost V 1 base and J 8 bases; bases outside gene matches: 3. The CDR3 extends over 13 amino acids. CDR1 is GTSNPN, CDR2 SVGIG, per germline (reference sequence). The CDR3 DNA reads TGTGCCTGGAGTGACAGGGGGGGCGAAAAACTGTTTTTT. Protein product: CAWSDRGGEKLFF.

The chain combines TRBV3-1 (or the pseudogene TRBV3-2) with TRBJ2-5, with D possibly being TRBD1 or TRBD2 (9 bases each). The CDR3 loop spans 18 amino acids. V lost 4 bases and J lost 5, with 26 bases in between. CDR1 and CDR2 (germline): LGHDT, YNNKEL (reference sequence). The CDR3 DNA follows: TGTGCCAGCAGCCGACCGGGACAGGGACAGGGACTAGCTGAGACCCAGTACTTC. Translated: CASSRPGQGQGLAETQYF.

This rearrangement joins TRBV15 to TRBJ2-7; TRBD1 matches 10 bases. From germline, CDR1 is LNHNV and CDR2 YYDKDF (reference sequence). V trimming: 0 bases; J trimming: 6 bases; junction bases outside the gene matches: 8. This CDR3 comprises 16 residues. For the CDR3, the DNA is TGTGCCACCAGCAGAGAGGGGAGAGACAGGGGGCGCGAGCAGTACTTC. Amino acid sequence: CATSREGRDRGREQYF.

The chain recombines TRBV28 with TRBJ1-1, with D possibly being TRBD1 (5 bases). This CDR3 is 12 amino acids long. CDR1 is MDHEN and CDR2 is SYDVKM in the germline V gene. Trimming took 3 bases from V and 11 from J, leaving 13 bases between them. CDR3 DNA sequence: TGTGCCAGCAGTTTTCATCAGGGTTCGGCTTTCTTT. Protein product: CASSFHQGSAFF.

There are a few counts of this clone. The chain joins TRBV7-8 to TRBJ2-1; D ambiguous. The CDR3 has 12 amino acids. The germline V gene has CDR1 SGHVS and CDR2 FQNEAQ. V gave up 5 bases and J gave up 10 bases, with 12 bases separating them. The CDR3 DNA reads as TGTGCCAGCAGCGCCCGGTCCTCGGAGCAGTTCTTC. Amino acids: CASSARSSEQFF.

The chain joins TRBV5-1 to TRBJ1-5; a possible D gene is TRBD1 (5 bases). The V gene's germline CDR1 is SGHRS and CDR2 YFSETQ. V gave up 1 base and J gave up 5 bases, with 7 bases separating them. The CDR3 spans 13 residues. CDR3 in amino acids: CASSLSGDQPQHF. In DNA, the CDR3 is TGCGCCAGCAGCTTGTCGGGGGATCAGCCCCAGCATTTT.